This T cell receptor beta chain is from a study of T cell changes during pregnancy in multiple sclerosis. TCRdb's copy holds only in-frame clones and misses some; the assay was immunoSEQ multiplex PCR. Of roughly 39,000 clones listed, 75% to 95% were seen once; the top ten hold around 0.5%. Per germline, CDR1 MNHEY and CDR2 SVGAGI. V was shortened by 5 bases and J by 9 bases, with 14 bases between the two germline ends. The CDR3 consists of 13 residues. This rearrangement joins TRBV6-5 to TRBJ1-5; possibly TRBD1 for D (6 bases). The specimen was CD4+ T cells from peripheral blood mononuclear cells, collected in the first trimester of pregnancy. This TCR was recovered from a female donor in good health, enrolled as a control in a pregnancy study. CDR3 in amino acids: CASSGQLRGPQHF. The CDR3 region has the DNA TGTGCCAGCAGTGGACAGTTGAGGGGGCCCCAGCATTTT.